The 24 T cell receptor beta chains reported below all come from one sample, sequenced in a study of T cells after yellow fever vaccination. MiXCR was run by TCRdb on the 5' RACE reads, yielding one entry per CDR3 protein. Of around 320,000 distinct CDR3 sequences listed, roughly 10% are singletons. The sample in question was CD4+ T cells sorted from PBMCs, obtained 45 days after the yellow fever booster vaccination. All receptors come from a man between 18 and 29 years old who received the YFV17D yellow fever vaccine.

This clonotype was seen a few times. V gene TRBV4-3 combines with J gene TRBJ2-1; 7 bases agree with TRBD1. CDR1 is LGHNA, CDR2 YSLEER, per germline. This CDR3 has 14 residues. Germline trimming cut 4 bases from V and 8 bases from J; bases unmatched to any gene: 8. CDR3 protein: CASSLGRGGDEQFF. The CDR3 DNA follows: TGCGCCAGCAGCCTAGGGCGAGGGGGCGATGAGCAGTTCTTC.

This clonotype was seen only a few times. V gene TRBV7-2 combines with J gene TRBJ1-1; D perhaps matches TRBD1 (5 bases). The length of the CDR3 is 12 residues. Looked up from germline, CDR1 is SGHTA and CDR2 is FQGNSA. V lost 3 bases to trimming and J lost 6 bases, with 8 bases between them. In nucleotides, the CDR3 is TGTGCCAGCAGCTTCGTGGGGCCTGAAGCTTTCTTT. Its translation is CASSFVGPEAFF.

This clonotype came up a few times. This chain uses TRBV5-1 with TRBJ2-1; a weak D match, TRBD2 (6 bases). The CDR3 runs 15 residues. Trimming took 7 bases from V and 1 from J, leaving 15 bases between them. Germline CDR1 SGHRS, CDR2 YFSETQ. CDR3 coding DNA: TGCGCCAGCGCCACCCTGGGGGGATCCTACAATGAGCAGTTCTTC. This translates into CASATLGGSYNEQFF.

This clonotype was counted between two and nine times. The chain joins TRBV20-1 to TRBJ2-2, with TRBD1 matching 8 bases. V lost 3 bases to trimming and J lost 3 bases; unmatched junction nucleotides: 9. Germline V gene data show CDR1 as DFQATT and CDR2 as SNEGSKA (reference sequence). CDR3 length: 16 amino acids. Here the CDR3 DNA reads TGCAGTGCTAGTAGGCGTGACAGGGGATACACCGGGGAGCTGTTTTTT. This encodes CSASRRDRGYTGELFF.

V gene TRBV20-1 combines with J gene TRBJ2-7, with D possibly matching TRBD1 (5 bases). Trimming took 6 bases from V and 0 from J, leaving 15 bases between them. The CDR3 runs 14 residues. CDR1 DFQATT and CDR2 SNEGSKA come from the germline V gene (reference sequence). DNA for the CDR3: TGCAGTGCGATCCGTGACAGCATCTCCTACGAGCAGTACTTC. Translating it yields CSAIRDSISYEQYF.

CDR3 coding DNA: TGTGCCAGCAGCTTGTGGGGGGCGGTGGATTACTACGAGCAGTACTTC. Protein product: CASSLWGAVDYYEQYF. The V and J genes are TRBV5-6 and TRBJ2-7; D possibly uses TRBD1 or TRBD2 (6 bases each). V lost 1 base, J lost 3 bases, and 17 bases lay in between. Germline V gene lookup returns CDR1 SGHDT and CDR2 YYEEEE. This CDR3 spans 16 amino acids.

The chain employs TRBV3-1 and TRBJ1-1; 8 bases fit TRBD1. The CDR3 extends over 15 amino acids. V shed 3 bases, J shed 4 bases, and the junction held 7 bases outside the gene matches. Germline CDR1 is LGHDT and CDR2 is YNNKEL (reference sequence). The CDR3, as DNA: TGTGCCAGCAGCCATCCCTCACAGGGGGTCACTGAAGCTTTCTTT. This codes for CASSHPSQGVTEAFF. Full variable domain (outside the CDR3, taken from reference TRBV3-1 and TRBJ1-1): DTAVSQTPKYLVTQMGNDKSIKCEQNLGHDTMYWYKQDSKKFLKIMFSYNNKELIINETVPNRFSPKSPDKAHLNLHINSLELGDSAVYFCASSHPSQGVTEAFFGQGTRLTVV.

The chain joins TRBV3-1 to TRBJ2-3; 9 nucleotides line up with TRBD2. The CDR3 covers 15 residues. From germline, CDR1 is LGHDT and CDR2 YNNKEL (reference sequence). J was trimmed by 8 bases and V by 4 bases; bases with no gene match: 10. The CDR3 sequence: CASSPSPTSGRTQYF. Written as DNA, the CDR3 is TGTGCCAGCAGCCCCTCCCCGACTAGCGGTCGTACGCAGTATTTT.

This clonotype was found a few times. The rearrangement uses TRBV6-2 or TRBV6-3 and TRBJ2-1; D ambiguous. Germline CDR1 reads MNHEY; CDR2 reads SVGEGT. V lost 5 bases and J lost 16, with 15 bases in between. This CDR3 is built from 11 residues. CDR3 in DNA: TGTGCCAGCAGTACTATCTCCGGTCACTTCTTC. The encoded protein is CASSTISGHFF.

The chain combines TRBV11-3 with TRBJ2-3; D remains unclear. The V and J ends lost 3 bases and 1 base respectively, with 8 bases between them. Germline CDR1 is SGHNT and CDR2 is YENEEA. The CDR3 loop spans 14 amino acids. The CDR3 nucleotides read TGTGCCAGCAGCTTGTTAGAAGGCACAGATACGCAGTATTTT. This sequence encodes CASSLLEGTDTQYF.

CDR3 region: CASTPGGAHSNQPQHF. CDR3 nucleotides: TGTGCCAGCACACCGGGGGGGGCACATAGCAATCAGCCCCAGCATTTT. The V gene is TRBV6-2 or TRBV6-3, the J gene TRBJ1-5; the D gene is possibly TRBD1 (6 bases). Germline assignment: CDR1 MNHEY and CDR2 SVGEGT. V was shortened by 7 bases and J by 0 bases, with 16 bases between the two germline ends. The CDR3 length is 16 residues.

This chain uses TRBV5-1 with TRBJ1-4; a possible D gene is TRBD1 (5 bases). The V and J ends lost 2 bases and 7 bases respectively, with 15 bases between them. The length of the CDR3 is 15 residues. Germline-derived CDR1 and CDR2 are SGHRS and YFSETQ. CDR3 DNA sequence: TGCGCCAGCAGCTTCGCGTCAACAGGAGGTGAAAAACTGTTTTTT. Its translation: CASSFASTGGEKLFF.

This clonotype was observed many times. The V gene is TRBV4-3, the J gene TRBJ1-6; D is uncertain. V lost 1 base and J 6 bases, leaving 10 bases between the germline ends. CDR1 LGHNA and CDR2 YSLEER come from the germline V gene. This CDR3 is built from 15 residues. CDR3 bases: TGCGCCAGCAGCCAAGCCCGGACCTCTAATTCACCCCTCCACTTT. It encodes CASSQARTSNSPLHF.

This rearrangement joins TRBV6-5 to TRBJ1-2; 8 positions match TRBD1. With V trimmed by 1 base and J by 5 bases, 9 bases remained unmatched. CDR3 size: 16 residues. CDR1 is MNHEY and CDR2 is SVGAGI in the germline V gene. The CDR3 DNA is TGTGCCAGCAGTTACTTATCCAGGGGGCCGGTTTATGGCTACACCTTC. It yields the protein CASSYLSRGPVYGYTF.

The V gene is TRBV12-5, the J gene TRBJ1-1; a weak D match, TRBD1 (6 bases). CDR1 and CDR2 from the germline V gene are LGHNT and FRNRAP. Trimming removed 4 bases from V and 1 base from J, with 10 bases in between. This CDR3 comprises 14 residues. The CDR3 sequence is CASGSGQRNTEAFF. The CDR3, as DNA: TGTGCTAGTGGTTCCGGACAGAGGAACACTGAAGCTTTCTTT. Full variable domain (remainder filled in from reference TRBV12-5 and TRBJ1-1): DARVTQTPRHKVTEMGQEVTMRCQPILGHNTVFWYRQTMMQGLELLAYFRNRAPLDDSGMPKDRFSAEMPDATLATLKIQPSEPRDSAVYFCASGSGQRNTEAFFGQGTRLTVV.

The chain has TRBV4-1 and TRBJ1-4; 10 bases align to TRBD1. The CDR3 runs 17 residues. Germline loops: CDR1 MGHRA, CDR2 YSYEKL. Unmatched junction bases numbered 11, after V lost 3 bases and J lost 7 bases. CDR3 in DNA: TGCGCCAGCAGCCAGACCGGGACAGGGGCTTCGGGTGAAAAACTGTTTTTT. Its translation: CASSQTGTGASGEKLFF.

This chain connects TRBV5-4 to TRBJ2-3; D call uncertain. CDR1 is SGHNT, CDR2 YYREEE, per germline (reference sequence). The CDR3 runs to 14 residues. Deletions cut 1 base from V and 4 bases from J, with 10 bases between. As DNA, the CDR3 is TGTGCCAGCAGCTTGCCGGGCCCGGCAGATACGCAGTATTTT. Translating it yields CASSLPGPADTQYF.

This chain uses TRBV7-2 with TRBJ1-1; D perhaps matches TRBD1 (5 bases). The CDR3 totals 14 residues. Trimming pared 6 bases from V and 3 bases from J, leaving 14 bases between. Germline CDR1 reads SGHTA; CDR2 reads FQGNSA. CDR3 in DNA: TGTGCCAGCAGAATGAGGGGCGGGCACACTGAAGCTTTCTTT. This sequence encodes CASRMRGGHTEAFF.

The chain carries TRBV20-1 and TRBJ2-3; 9 bases are shared with TRBD1. Per germline, CDR1 DFQATT and CDR2 SNEGSKA (reference sequence). The CDR3 totals 12 residues. CDR3 coding DNA: TGCAGAGTGGACAGGGGAAGAGATACGCAGTATTTT. It translates to CRVDRGRDTQYF.

Comments on this clonotype: The junction departs from the called germline gene at one end, perhaps through a read error. V usage is TRBV5-1 and J usage is TRBJ1-4, with TRBD1 as a possible D gene (5 bases). Germline lookup yields CDR1 SGHRS and CDR2 YFSETQ. The CDR3 covers 15 residues. The CDR3 DNA reads as TGCGGCAGCGCCATAGCGCGGGGCCCGAGGACGGAACTGTTTTTT. It translates to CGSAIARGPRTELFF.

This clonotype was counted a few times. The J gene is TRBJ1-6, the V gene TRBV20-1; D is possibly TRBD1 (5 bases). The CDR3 is made up of 13 amino acids. V was pared by 5 bases and J by 5 bases, with 10 bases between. The germline CDR1 and CDR2 sequences are DFQATT and SNEGSKA (reference sequence). The CDR3 bases are TGCAGTGCTCCGACAGAGAATAATTCACCCCTCCACTTT. Its protein product is CSAPTENNSPLHF.

This clonotype was picked up a small number of times. This chain connects TRBV25-1 to TRBJ2-5; D gene unclear. In germline, CDR1 is MGHDK, CDR2 SYGVNS. This CDR3 is built from 14 residues. Trimming left V 8 bases short and J 0 bases short, with 13 bases between. CDR3 coding DNA: TGTGCCAGCGGTTCGTCGGTCTACCAAGAGACCCAGTACTTC. Protein sequence: CASGSSVYQETQYF.

This clonotype was detected only a few times. V and J are TRBV9 and TRBJ2-3; D perhaps matches TRBD1 (6 bases). Germline V CDR1 and CDR2: SGDLS, YYNGEE. Trimming cost V 0 bases and J 5 bases, with 10 bases left between them. The CDR3 extends over 14 amino acids. Here the CDR3 reads CASSVGGQQDTQYF. CDR3 coding DNA: TGTGCCAGCAGCGTAGGAGGACAGCAAGATACGCAGTATTTT.

V is TRBV4-1 and J is TRBJ2-5, with a tentative D call TRBD2 (5 bases). This CDR3 contains 15 residues. The ends were cut back, 0 bases at V and 7 bases at J, with 15 bases in the middle. The germline CDR1 and CDR2 sequences are MGHRA and YSYEKL. The CDR3 sequence: CASSQEAAVAGTQYF. As DNA, the CDR3 is TGCGCCAGCAGCCAAGAAGCTGCGGTCGCGGGGACCCAGTACTTC.